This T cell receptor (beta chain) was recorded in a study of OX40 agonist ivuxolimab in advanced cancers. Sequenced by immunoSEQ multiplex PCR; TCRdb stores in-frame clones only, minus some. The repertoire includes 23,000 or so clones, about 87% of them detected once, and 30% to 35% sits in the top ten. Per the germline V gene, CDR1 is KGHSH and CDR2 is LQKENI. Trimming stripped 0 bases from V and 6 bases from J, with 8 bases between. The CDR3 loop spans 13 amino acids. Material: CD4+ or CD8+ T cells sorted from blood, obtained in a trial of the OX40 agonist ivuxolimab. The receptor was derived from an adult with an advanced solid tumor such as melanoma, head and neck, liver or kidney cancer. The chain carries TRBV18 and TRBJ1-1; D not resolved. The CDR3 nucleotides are TGTGCCAGCTCACCACCGAAGAGGGCTGAAGCTTTCTTT. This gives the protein CASSPPKRAEAFF. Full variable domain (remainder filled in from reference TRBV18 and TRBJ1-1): NAGVMQNPRHLVRRRGQEARLRCSPMKGHSHVYWYRQLPEEGLKFMVYLQKENIIDESGMPKERFSAEFPKEGPSILRIQQVVRGDSAAYFCASSPPKRAEAFFGQGTRLTVV.